Below are 15 T cell receptor beta chains sequenced from a single sample in a study of T cell repertoires in cytomegalovirus infection. Their antigens remain unidentified. In TCRdb, the reads were re-called with MiXCR into one record per CDR3 protein. Of around 570,000 distinct CDR3 sequences listed, about 40% are singletons. The sequencing here drew on cultured PBMCs, taken from culture after CMV antigen stimulation. Receptors were obtained from a human donor in good health (CMV status not recorded). Some clones in this sample may be carry-over from other donors' samples.

The J gene is TRBJ2-5, the V gene TRBV19; maybe TRBD2 (6 bases). The V gene lost 4 bases and the J gene lost 6 bases, with 12 bases spanning the gap. The CDR3 totals 13 residues. The germline CDR1 and CDR2 sequences are LNHDA and SQIVND (reference sequence). CDR3 protein: CASSTGTFQTQYF. CDR3 in DNA: TGTGCCAGTAGTACCGGGACTTTCCAGACCCAGTACTTC.

This chain joins TRBV20-1 and TRBJ2-7; 16 bases map to TRBD2. The germline gives CDR1 DFQATT, CDR2 SNEGSKA (reference sequence). CDR3 size: 17 residues. Losses at the gene ends were 3 bases for V and 0 bases for J; bases not matched to a gene: 5. CDR3 sequence: CSARGLAGGPLSYEQYF. The CDR3 coding sequence is TGCAGTGCTAGGGGACTAGCGGGAGGGCCTCTCTCCTACGAGCAGTACTTC.

This chain uses TRBV10-3 with TRBJ1-2, with D unresolved. Trimming cost V 8 bases and J 8 bases, with 18 bases left between them. The CDR3 is 13 amino acids. CDR1 ENHRY and CDR2 SYGVKD come from the germline V gene. CDR3 DNA sequence: TGTGCCATCGGGGTTGAAACTTCGAAAGGCTACACCTTC. It codes for CAIGVETSKGYTF.

The chain uses TRBV9 and TRBJ2-1; a weak D match, TRBD1 (6 bases). Looked up from germline, CDR1 is SGDLS and CDR2 is YYNGEE. This CDR3 has 15 amino acids. V was trimmed by 0 bases and J by 7 bases, leaving 14 bases between them. The CDR3 region is CASSVEPQGRNEQFF. In DNA form, the CDR3 reads TGTGCCAGCAGCGTAGAACCCCAGGGGCGGAATGAGCAGTTCTTC.

This clonotype has a handful of counts. The chain combines TRBV7-2 with TRBJ1-5, with 8 bases lining up with TRBD1. Trimming removed 5 bases from V and 2 bases from J; junction bases left unmatched: 14. Germline lookup yields CDR1 SGHTA and CDR2 FQGNSA. This CDR3 comprises 18 residues. Written as DNA, the CDR3 is TGTGCCAGCAGCCCTAAACAGGGGGGATTAGTTTGCAATCAGCCCCAGCATTTT. Protein: CASSPKQGGLVCNQPQHF.

This clonotype was counted only a few times. The V call is TRBV19, the J call TRBJ1-4; TRBD1 agrees at 9 bases. The V gene end was trimmed by 10 bases and the J gene end by 0 bases; junction bases not matched to a gene: 15. Germline V gene sequence: CDR1 LNHDA, CDR2 SQIVND (reference sequence). CDR3 length: 18 residues. The CDR3 here is CATASYRGPDATNEKLFF. The CDR3 DNA follows: TGTGCCACAGCGTCTTACAGGGGGCCGGATGCAACTAATGAAAAACTGTTTTTT. Full variable domain (rest looked up from reference TRBV19 and TRBJ1-4): DGGITQSPKYLFRKEGQNVTLSCEQNLNHDAMYWYRQDPGQGLRLIYYSQIVNDFQKGDIAEGYSVSREKKESFPLTVTSAQKNPTAFYLCATASYRGPDATNEKLFFGSGTQLSVL.

This clonotype was counted between two and nine times. V is TRBV27 and J is TRBJ1-4, with TRBD1 matching over 9 bases. CDR1 and CDR2 from the germline V gene are MNHEY and SMNVEV (reference sequence). With V trimmed by 6 bases and J by 7 bases, 6 bases remained unmatched. The CDR3 runs 14 residues. CDR3: CASSSGTGFEKLFF. In DNA, the CDR3 is TGTGCCAGCAGCTCCGGGACAGGGTTTGAAAAACTGTTTTTT.

This clonotype was recorded a few times. The rearrangement uses TRBV30 and TRBJ2-1; the match to TRBD1 covers 7 bases. The CDR3 consists of 15 residues. The germline V gene encodes CDR1 GTSNPN and CDR2 SVGIG (reference sequence). The V gene end was trimmed by 5 bases and the J gene end by 6 bases; junction bases not matched to a gene: 13. CDR3 region: CAWSKDRVGSNEQFF. DNA for the CDR3: TGTGCCTGGTCAAAAGACAGGGTAGGGTCCAATGAGCAGTTCTTC. Looking up the rest from reference TRBV30 and TRBJ2-1 gives the full variable domain: SQTIHQWPATLVQPVGSPLSLECTVEGTSNPNLYWYRQAAGRGLQLLFYSVGIGQISSEVPQNLSASRPQDRQFILSSKKLLLSDSGFYLCAWSKDRVGSNEQFFGPGTRLTVL.

This clonotype turned up a few times. The chain joins TRBV9 to TRBJ1-1; 8 bases fit TRBD1. Unmatched junction bases numbered 4, after V lost 4 bases and J lost 5 bases. The germline V gene has CDR1 SGDLS and CDR2 YYNGEE. The CDR3 covers 13 residues. The CDR3 here is CASSPRGQTEAFF. The CDR3 nucleotides read TGTGCCAGCAGCCCCAGGGGGCAGACTGAAGCTTTCTTT.

This sequence joins TRBV2 and TRBJ2-3; D is perhaps TRBD2 (6 bases). The CDR3 consists of 15 residues. Germline CDR1 SNHLY, CDR2 FYNNEI. Between the trimmed V and J ends, which lost 4 bases and 2 bases, there was a span of 13 bases. CDR3 nucleotide sequence: TGTGCCAGCAGTGGACCCGGGACTTCCACAGATACGCAGTATTTT. Translation gives CASSGPGTSTDTQYF. Supplemented by reference TRBV2 and TRBJ2-3, the full variable domain reads EPEVTQTPSHQVTQMGQEVILRCVPISNHLYFYWYRQILGQKVEFLVSFYNNEISEKSEIFDDQFSVERPDGSNFTLKIRSTKLEDSAMYFCASSGPGTSTDTQYFGPGTRLTVL.

The genes are TRBV5-1 and TRBJ1-1; D gene uncertain. The V end lost 4 bases, the J end lost 4 bases, and 8 bases lay between the germline ends. The CDR3 has 12 residues. CDR1 is SGHRS and CDR2 is YFSETQ in the germline V gene. CDR3 amino acids: CASSTPGTEAFF. The CDR3 DNA follows: TGCGCCAGCAGCACCCCAGGCACTGAAGCTTTCTTT.

This clonotype turned up a few times. The chain couples TRBV29-1 to TRBJ2-2; D is possibly TRBD1 or TRBD2 (5 bases each). This CDR3 has 16 residues. Trimming pared 7 bases from V and 0 bases from J, leaving 18 bases between. From germline, CDR1 is SQVTM and CDR2 ANQGSEA. CDR3 protein: CSAGTAFGTNTGELFF. The CDR3 DNA reads TGCAGCGCCGGGACGGCCTTTGGAACGAACACCGGGGAGCTGTTTTTT.

This clonotype has just a few counts. J is TRBJ1-1 and V is TRBV12-3 or TRBV12-4; maybe TRBD1 (6 bases). With 4 bases removed from V and 0 bases from J, the gap between germline ends came to 12 bases. This CDR3 has 15 residues. The CDR3 spells CASSSSGTMNTEAFF. The CDR3 nucleotides are TGTGCCAGCAGTTCTTCCGGGACAATGAACACTGAAGCTTTCTTT.

The chain carries TRBV7-6 and TRBJ2-7; D might be TRBD2 (6 bases). The germline V gene encodes CDR1 SGHVS and CDR2 FNYEAQ. With 5 bases removed from V and 7 bases from J, the gap between germline ends came to 12 bases. This CDR3 region has 12 residues. CDR3 DNA: TGTGCCAGCAGCATAGGCGGGGAAGAGCAGTACTTC. Translated, it gives CASSIGGEEQYF.

This clonotype was seen more than once but under ten times. This chain links TRBV6-1 with TRBJ2-5; 8 nucleotides align to TRBD1. Trimming at V came to 8 bases and at J to 5 bases, leaving 10 bases not matched to a gene. This CDR3 comprises 14 residues. Germline CDR1 reads MNHNS; CDR2 reads SASEGT. CDR3 bases: TGTGCCAGCCGCCCAGGGGGCTGGCTGGAGACCCAGTACTTC. This sequence encodes CASRPGGWLETQYF.